The clone carrying this T cell receptor beta chain came up a few times. TCRdb re-called the RT-PCR reads with MiXCR, one entry per CDR3 protein. This table holds about 680,000 distinct CDR3 sequences, 12% to 15% found once. CDR3 size: 14 residues. Per germline, CDR1 DFQATT and CDR2 SNEGSKA (reference sequence). Trimming stripped 0 bases from V and 1 base from J, with 6 bases between. This TCR derives from a female donor in good health, serving as a healthy control. The sequencing input was memory CD4+ T cells from blood. The chain links TRBV20-1 to TRBJ2-2; D gene ambiguous. This chain's CDR3 is CSARDRRNTGELFF. CDR3 coding DNA: TGCAGTGCTAGAGATCGGCGGAACACCGGGGAGCTGTTTTTT.